Listed below are T cell receptor beta chains from one sample, sequenced in a study of blood T cell repertoires in COVID-19. The method was immunoSEQ multiplex PCR; TCRdb's version includes in-frame clones alone and lacks a portion of them. The sample yields more than 95,000 clones, 70% to 90% seen once. Sequenced material: peripheral blood. These receptors originate from a human donor in a cohort sampled during active COVID-19. Each CDR3 is given with its conserved first and last residue. The D gene is left open where the match is weak. Part of the rows lack a size; the others show once, few, many or a class for expanded clones.

clone size,D gene,J gene,CDR3 length,V gene,CDR3 protein,CDR3 DNA
.,TRBD2,TRBJ2-1,16,TRBV28,CASSSVGTRDGDEQFF,TGTGCCAGCAGTTCGGTCGGGACTAGGGATGGGGATGAGCAGTTCTTC
.,TRBD2,TRBJ2-3,16,TRBV7-2,CASSLDTSGRTDTQYF,TGTGCCAGCAGCCTGGACACTAGCGGGAGGACAGATACGCAGTATTTT
.,.,TRBJ2-7,14,TRBV13,CASSAGLLAGEQYF,TGTGCCAGCAGCGCAGGACTACTGGCGGGAGAGCAGTACTTC
.,.,TRBJ2-7,14,TRBV19,CASSWTVGSYEQYF,TGTGCCAGTTCATGGACAGTCGGGTCCTACGAGCAGTACTTC
.,.,TRBJ2-7,11,TRBV27,CASSPGYEQYF,TGTGCCAGCAGTCCCGGGTACGAGCAGTACTTC
.,TRBD2,TRBJ2-7,14,TRBV5-1,CASSLAGGSYEQYF,TGCGCCAGCAGCTTGGCGGGGGGCTCCTACGAGCAGTACTTC
.,TRBD1,TRBJ2-7,12,TRBV10-3,CAISQGAGEQYF,TGTGCCATCAGTCAGGGGGCCGGCGAGCAGTACTTC
.,TRBD1,TRBJ2-7,16,TRBV5-1,CASSLEFGTVAYEQYF,TGCGCCAGCAGCTTGGAATTCGGGACAGTAGCCTACGAGCAGTACTTC
.,.,TRBJ1-3,15,TRBV7-9,CASSFRQSSGNTIYF,TGTGCCAGCAGCTTCCGACAGTCCTCTGGAAACACCATATATTTT
.,TRBD2,TRBJ2-1,15,TRBV5-4,CASSLELAGGPEQFF,TGTGCCAGCAGCTTGGAGCTAGCGGGAGGGCCGGAGCAGTTCTTC
once,.,TRBJ2-2,15,TRBV7-9,CASSPDWSAAGELFF,TGTGCCAGCAGCCCCGACTGGAGCGCCGCCGGGGAGCTGTTTTTT
.,TRBD2,TRBJ2-7,18,TRBV11-2,CASSLKGRGGLVTYEQYF,TGTGCCAGCAGCTTAAAAGGGAGAGGGGGACTAGTGACCTACGAGCAGTACTTC
.,TRBD1,TRBJ2-4,13,TRBV5-1,CASSSGTENIQYF,TGCGCCAGCAGCTCCGGGACAGAAAACATTCAGTACTTC
.,.,TRBJ2-2,16,TRBV19,CASSTVGGGGTGELFF,TGTGCCAGTAGTACGGTCGGGGGTGGGGGCACCGGGGAGCTGTTTTTT
.,.,TRBJ2-6,16,TRBV27,CASRSGQNSGANVLTF,TGTGCCAGCAGATCCGGACAGAACTCTGGGGCCAACGTCCTGACTTTC
.,TRBD1,TRBJ1-5,11,TRBV10-1,CAGGGGQPQHF,TGCGCCGGAGGGGGCGGTCAGCCCCAGCATTTT
.,.,TRBJ1-1,14,TRBV27,CASSQKTGNTEAFF,TGTGCCAGCAGCCAAAAGACAGGGAACACTGAAGCTTTCTTT
.,.,TRBJ2-1,13,TRBV5-6,CASSFASGTGGFF,.
.,TRBD1,TRBJ1-1,16,TRBV7-9,CASSKGGTERNTEAFF,TGTGCCAGCAGCAAAGGGGGGACAGAACGTAACACTGAAGCTTTCTTT
.,.,TRBJ1-6,13,TRBV5-1,CASSLVENSPLHF,TGCGCCAGCAGCTTGGTAGAGAATTCACCCCTCCACTTT
once,TRBD2,TRBJ2-7,16,TRBV5-6,CASSLATSGHPYEQYF,TGTGCCAGCAGCTTGGCGACTAGCGGGCACCCCTACGAGCAGTACTTC
.,.,TRBJ2-1,16,TRBV6-5,CASSYDAGITYNEQFF,TGTGCCAGCAGTTACGATGCAGGGATAACCTACAATGAGCAGTTCTTC
.,TRBD2,TRBJ2-2,16,TRBV3-1/TRBV3-2,CASRRLAGVRTGELFF,TGTGCCAGCAGACGTCTAGCGGGAGTACGGACCGGGGAGCTGTTTTTT
.,.,TRBJ2-1,13,TRBV18,CASSPGLDNEQFF,TGTGCCAGCTCACCAGGCCTTGACAATGAGCAGTTCTTC
.,TRBD2,TRBJ2-7,16,TRBV3-1/TRBV3-2,CASSPLGGRLGDEQYF,TGTGCCAGCAGCCCCTTGGGCGGGAGGCTCGGAGACGAGCAGTACTTC
.,.,TRBJ2-7,14,TRBV3-1/TRBV3-2,CASSQGPPLAEQYF,TGTGCCAGCAGCCAAGGCCCCCCCCTGGCCGAGCAGTACTTC
.,.,TRBJ1-4,15,TRBV28,CASSPTGSTNEKLFF,TGTGCCAGCAGTCCTACAGGGAGCACTAATGAAAAACTGTTTTTT
few,.,TRBJ1-6,15,TRBV5-1,CASSSNSNPGSPLHF,TGCGCCAGCAGCTCTAACTCCAATCCGGGTTCACCCCTCCACTTT